One and the same sample provided the 27 T cell receptor beta chains below, sequenced in a study of cytomegalovirus exposure and HLA in healthy donors. Amplification used 60 Vbeta primers and 13 Jbeta primers. This table comes from immunoSEQ multiplex PCR, and its TCRdb copy is limited to in-frame clones, with some not included. The sample records under 130,000 clones, 74% being singletons. Sample: PBMCs. The receptors originated from a middle-aged man in good health and CMV-seropositive.

The rearrangement joins TRBV5-1 to TRBJ1-5; D not certain. The CDR3 has 13 residues. The V and J ends lost 0 bases and 4 bases respectively, with 5 bases between them. The germline gives CDR1 SGHRS, CDR2 YFSETQ. The CDR3 here is CASSLDTNQPQHF. The CDR3 DNA reads TGCGCCAGCAGCTTGGACACAAATCAGCCCCAGCATTTT.

This clone showed up just once. The gene calls are TRBV30 and TRBJ1-5; D not resolved. V lost 3 bases and J 6 bases, leaving 9 bases between the germline ends. Per the germline V gene, CDR1 is GTSNPN and CDR2 is SVGIG (reference sequence). The CDR3 extends over 12 amino acids. CDR3 in amino acids: CAWSGRSQPQHF. The CDR3 DNA is TGTGCCTGGAGCGGAAGGAGTCAGCCCCAGCATTTT.

The sample holds one count of this clone. This chain connects TRBV5-4 to TRBJ1-1; no reliable D call. The CDR3 sequence is 14 residues long. V was clipped by 0 bases and J by 5 bases, with 11 bases between them. Germline CDR1 reads SGHNT; CDR2 reads YYREEE (reference sequence). CDR3 sequence reads: CASSLERGRTEAFF. The CDR3 DNA sequence: TGTGCCAGCAGCTTGGAGAGAGGGAGGACTGAAGCTTTCTTT.

The chain recombines TRBV2 with TRBJ1-1; D unresolved. Between the trimmed V and J ends, which lost 7 bases and 4 bases, there was a span of 19 bases. The V gene's germline CDR1 is SNHLY and CDR2 FYNNEI. This CDR3 spans 15 amino acids. The CDR3: CASTSDRRVGTEAFF. The CDR3 coding sequence is TGTGCCAGCACCAGTGATCGGAGGGTGGGCACTGAAGCTTTCTTT.

This clone was seen more than once but under ten times. This rearrangement joins TRBV5-1 to TRBJ2-2; D possibly corresponds to TRBD2 (6 bases). Germline CDR1 reads SGHRS; CDR2 reads YFSETQ. The germline V and J ends were trimmed by 3 bases and 7 bases, with 19 bases remaining between them. There are 16 residues in the CDR3. In nucleotides, the CDR3 is TGCGCCAGCAGCTATTCCGCGGGGCGTTTGGTCGGGGAGCTGTTTTTT. Its translation is CASSYSAGRLVGELFF.

Only a few counts were recorded for this clone. The chain links TRBV13 to TRBJ2-3, with 14 bases aligning to TRBD2. The CDR3 consists of 16 residues. V shed 4 bases and J 4 bases; nucleotides not matched to a gene: 4. The germline gives CDR1 PRHDT, CDR2 FYEKMQ (reference sequence). The CDR3 nucleotides read TGTGCCAGCAGCTCCGGGACTAGCGGGGGATCAGATACGCAGTATTTT. Translating it yields CASSSGTSGGSDTQYF.

This chain links TRBV5-1 with TRBJ1-2; 7 bases are a match to TRBD1. Germline loops: CDR1 SGHRS, CDR2 YFSETQ. Trimming at V came to 3 bases and at J to 0 bases, leaving 2 bases not matched to a gene. The CDR3 loop spans 14 amino acids. CDR3 protein: CASSWDSPNYGYTF. CDR3 DNA: TGCGCCAGCAGCTGGGACAGCCCTAACTATGGCTACACCTTC.

The chain is built from TRBV11-1 and TRBJ2-7, with D possibly being TRBD1 (5 bases). Trimming cost V 2 bases and J 0 bases, with 8 bases left between them. Germline CDR1 SGHAT, CDR2 FQDESV (reference sequence). The CDR3 is 14 amino acids. The CDR3 DNA reads TGTGCCAGCAGCTTAACAAGGGGCTCCTACGAGCAGTACTTC. Translating it yields CASSLTRGSYEQYF.

By share of the sample, this clone is medium-sized (0.01 to 0.1%). The chain recombines TRBV4-1 with TRBJ2-4; D not certain. The CDR3 runs 15 residues. Trimming cost V 0 bases and J 0 bases, with 6 bases left between them. Germline V gene data show CDR1 as MGHRA and CDR2 as YSYEKL. For the CDR3, the DNA is TGCGCCAGCAGCCAAGATGCGGTAGCCAAAAACATTCAGTACTTC. Translated, it gives CASSQDAVAKNIQYF.

The rearrangement joins TRBV5-1 to TRBJ2-7; D may be TRBD1 (7 bases). Germline CDR1 SGHRS, CDR2 YFSETQ. V shed 3 bases and J shed 1 base, with 17 bases lying between them. The CDR3 sequence is 16 residues long. CDR3 DNA: TGCGCCAGCAGCTACGGGGGACAGACCATATCCTACGAGCAGTACTTC. Its translation: CASSYGGQTISYEQYF.

This clone came up once. The sample holds other DNA sequences that translate to the same CDR3. The rearrangement uses TRBV15 and TRBJ1-4, with 7 bases lining up with TRBD1. Per the germline V gene, CDR1 is LNHNV and CDR2 is YYDKDF (reference sequence). The CDR3 runs 16 residues. V was clipped by 5 bases and J by 0 bases; unmatched bases: 6. CDR3 DNA: TGTGCCACCAGCCGGGACAGATCTTCAACTAATGAAAAACTGTTTTTT. It is translated as CATSRDRSSTNEKLFF.

The chain is built from TRBV6-1 and TRBJ2-7, with D maybe TRBD2 (6 bases). CDR1 is MNHNS and CDR2 is SASEGT in the germline V gene. This CDR3 is built from 13 residues. Trimming left V 7 bases short and J 2 bases short, with 12 bases between. The CDR3 region is CASTQGGPYEQYF. Written as DNA, the CDR3 is TGTGCCAGCACCCAGGGAGGACCCTACGAGCAGTACTTC.

The genes are TRBV6-5 and TRBJ2-7; D is possibly TRBD1 (6 bases). In germline, CDR1 is MNHEY, CDR2 SVGAGI. V lost 7 bases and J 2 bases, leaving 9 bases between the germline ends. This CDR3 spans 12 amino acids. The CDR3 DNA sequence: TGTGCCAGCAAACAGGGCGCCTACGAGCAGTACTTC. Encoded protein: CASKQGAYEQYF.

This sequence joins TRBV9 and TRBJ1-5, with D unresolved. Germline V gene data show CDR1 as SGDLS and CDR2 as YYNGEE. This CDR3 has 13 amino acids. Deletions cut 4 bases from V and 3 bases from J, with 8 bases between. The CDR3 is CASSMGPNQPQHF. CDR3 bases: TGTGCCAGCAGCATGGGCCCCAATCAGCCCCAGCATTTT.

The chain carries TRBV5-8 and TRBJ2-5; possibly TRBD2 for D (6 bases). This CDR3 spans 13 amino acids. Trimming removed 0 bases at V and 5 bases at J, with 8 bases between. Germline V gene data show CDR1 as SGHTS and CDR2 as YDEGEE. DNA of the CDR3: TGTGCCAGCAGCTTGGCGGGGAGGGAGACCCAGTACTTC. Translation gives CASSLAGRETQYF.

The CDR3 is CASSRTPGYEQYF. The CDR3, as DNA: TGTGCCAGCAGTAGAACCCCGGGCTACGAGCAGTACTTC. The chain links TRBV6-1 to TRBJ2-7, with no clear D. This CDR3 is built from 13 residues. CDR1 is MNHNS, CDR2 SASEGT, per germline. The ends were cut back, 5 bases at V and 3 bases at J, with 11 bases in the middle.

V is TRBV9 and J is TRBJ2-7, with 10 bases aligning to TRBD2. Unmatched junction bases numbered 11, after V lost 3 bases and J lost 5 bases. This CDR3 has 16 amino acids. The germline V gene encodes CDR1 SGDLS and CDR2 YYNGEE. CDR3 sequence reads: CASSEGPGLAFDEQYF. For the CDR3, the DNA is TGTGCCAGCAGCGAAGGACCGGGACTAGCGTTCGACGAGCAGTACTTC.

CDR3 amino acids: CASSLGTGGREQPQHF. The CDR3 bases are TGCGCCAGCAGCTTGGGCACAGGGGGTAGGGAACAGCCCCAGCATTTT. The rearrangement links TRBV5-1 to TRBJ1-5; 8 nucleotides line up with TRBD1. CDR3 length: 16 residues. Germline CDR1 and CDR2: SGHRS and YFSETQ. V dropped 0 bases and J dropped 7; count of bases not matched to a gene: 9.

J is TRBJ2-7 and V is TRBV25-1; 9 bases fit TRBD1. Germline V lookup: CDR1 MGHDK, CDR2 SYGVNS. This CDR3 is 16 amino acids long. Trimming took 4 bases from V and 2 from J; bases not matched to a gene: 9. The CDR3 DNA is TGTGCCAGCAGTGGACTGGGGGGGACAGGGACCTACGAGCAGTACTTC. Protein sequence: CASSGLGGTGTYEQYF.

The CDR3 spells CASSQDWGGSGANVLTF. CDR3 nucleotide sequence: TGCGCCAGCAGCCAAGATTGGGGGGGCTCTGGGGCCAACGTCCTGACTTTC. The V gene is TRBV4-1, the J gene TRBJ2-6; 7 bases agree with TRBD2. The CDR3 extends over 17 amino acids. CDR1 MGHRA and CDR2 YSYEKL come from the germline V gene. Trimming at V came to 0 bases and at J to 0 bases, leaving 2 bases not matched to a gene.

This chain uses TRBV4-1 with TRBJ1-4; D might be TRBD1 (5 bases). Germline values: CDR1 MGHRA, CDR2 YSYEKL. There are 15 residues in the CDR3. With 1 base removed from V and 5 bases from J, the gap between germline ends came to 11 bases. This chain's CDR3 is CASSQGGRGNEKLFF. The CDR3 DNA reads TGCGCCAGCAGCCAAGGGGGAAGGGGCAATGAAAAACTGTTTTTT.

The chain uses TRBV5-1 and TRBJ1-1; 8 positions agree with TRBD1. Germline CDR1 reads SGHRS; CDR2 reads YFSETQ. The CDR3 runs to 15 residues. Germline trimming cut 4 bases from V and 0 bases from J; bases unmatched to any gene: 5. This CDR3 is CASSIGQGLNTEAFF. In nucleotides, the CDR3 is TGCGCCAGCAGCATTGGACAGGGCCTGAACACTGAAGCTTTCTTT.

CDR3 in amino acids: CASSLEATGEYEQYF. In DNA, the CDR3 is TGCGCCAGCAGCTTGGAAGCGACAGGGGAATACGAGCAGTACTTC. The chain has TRBV5-1 and TRBJ2-7; TRBD1 aligns across 8 bases. The CDR3 sequence is 15 residues long. CDR1 is SGHRS and CDR2 is YFSETQ in the germline V gene. Trimming removed 0 bases from V and 4 bases from J; junction bases left unmatched: 6.

To note about this clone: Compared with germline, one end of the junction differs, possibly owing to a read error. The chain has TRBV7-9 and TRBJ2-7; D unclear. The CDR3 covers 12 residues. The germline V gene has CDR1 SEHNR and CDR2 FQNEAQ (reference sequence). Here the CDR3 reads CSSSQVAYEQYF. The CDR3 nucleotides read TGTTCCAGCAGTCAGGTAGCCTACGAGCAGTACTTC.

This clone has a handful of counts. Relative to the germline gene, one junction end is altered; a read error may explain this. The rearrangement joins TRBV7-8 to TRBJ2-4; 10 nucleotides line up with TRBD2. Germline V gene lookup returns CDR1 SGHVS and CDR2 FQNEAQ. The CDR3 has 12 amino acids. The DNA for the CDR3 is TGTGCCAGCAGCTTTGAGAGCGGGAGGGCCGACTTC. It yields the protein CASSFESGRADF. The full variable domain, completed using reference TRBV7-8 and TRBJ2-4, is GAGVSQSPRYKVAKRGQDVALRCDPISGHVSLFWYQQALGQGPEFLTYFQNEAQLDKSGLPSDRFFAERPEGSVSTLKIQRTQQEDSAVYLCASSFESGRADFGAGTRLSVL.

The chain joins TRBV5-1 to TRBJ1-4, with 9 bases lining up with TRBD1. CDR1 is SGHRS, CDR2 YFSETQ, per germline. Trimming at V came to 4 bases and at J to 7 bases, leaving 5 bases not matched to a gene. This CDR3 comprises 14 residues. Here the CDR3 reads CASSPGQGVEKLFF. For the CDR3, the DNA is TGCGCCAGCAGCCCGGGACAGGGTGTTGAAAAACTGTTTTTT.

The chain combines TRBV27 with TRBJ2-7; 9 bases line up with TRBD1. V was pared by 2 bases and J by 2 bases, with 10 bases of the junction left unmatched. The CDR3 length is 17 residues. The germline V gene has CDR1 MNHEY and CDR2 SMNVEV (reference sequence). Written as DNA, the CDR3 is TGTGCCAGCAGTTTACAAGGGCGGACAGGGGCAACCTACGAGCAGTACTTC. Protein sequence: CASSLQGRTGATYEQYF.